These 3 T cell receptor beta chains were sequenced from one sample in a study of cytomegalovirus exposure and HLA in healthy donors. This PCR relied on a set of 60 Vbeta primers and 13 Jbeta primers. Produced via immunoSEQ multiplex PCR; TCRdb's table is partial and in-frame only. The sample lists 90,000 to 110,000 clones; around 74% were seen once. Sequencing used PBMCs. These receptors were obtained from a woman aged 35 to 49 in good health and CMV-seropositive.

This clone was picked up one time. CDR3 residues: CASSSGAVVYGYTF. As DNA, the CDR3 is TGTGCCAGCAGTTCTGGGGCGGTAGTCTACGGCTACACCTTC. V and J are TRBV28 and TRBJ1-2, with D perhaps TRBD1 (5 bases). The CDR3 extends over 14 amino acids. Trimming left V 4 bases short and J 8 bases short, with 17 bases between. Germline assignment: CDR1 MDHEN and CDR2 SYDVKM.

This clone was observed a handful of times. This chain uses TRBV18 with TRBJ1-1, with D unclear. Looked up from germline, CDR1 is KGHSH and CDR2 is LQKENI. V lost 0 bases and J 6 bases, leaving 8 bases between the germline ends. The length of the CDR3 is 13 residues. CDR3 loop: CASSPPNQAEAFF. The CDR3 nucleotides read TGTGCCAGCTCACCACCCAACCAGGCTGAAGCTTTCTTT.

This rearrangement joins TRBV4-3 to TRBJ1-1; no definite D call. Germline V gene data show CDR1 as LGHNA and CDR2 as YSLEER. CDR3 length equals 17 residues. V lost 1 base to trimming and J lost 5 bases, with 20 bases between them. Here the CDR3 DNA reads TGCGCCAGCAGCCAAGGGGTATCCGGCCCCGGAGGTACTGAAGCTTTCTTT. Its translation is CASSQGVSGPGGTEAFF.